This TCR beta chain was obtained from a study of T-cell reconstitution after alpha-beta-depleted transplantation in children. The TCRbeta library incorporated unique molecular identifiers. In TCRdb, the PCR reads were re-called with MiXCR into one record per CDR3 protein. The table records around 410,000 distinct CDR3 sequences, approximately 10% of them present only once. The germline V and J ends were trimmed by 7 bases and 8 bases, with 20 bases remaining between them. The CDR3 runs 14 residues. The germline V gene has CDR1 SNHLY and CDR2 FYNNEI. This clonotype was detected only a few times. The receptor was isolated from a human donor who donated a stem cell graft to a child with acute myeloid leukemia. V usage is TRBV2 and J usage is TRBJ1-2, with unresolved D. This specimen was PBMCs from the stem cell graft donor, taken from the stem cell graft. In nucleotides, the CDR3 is TGTGCCAGCACAGGTGTTGCGGTCGCCTCAGGCTACACCTTC. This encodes CASTGVAVASGYTF. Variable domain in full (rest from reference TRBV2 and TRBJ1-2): EPEVTQTPSHQVTQMGQEVILRCVPISNHLYFYWYRQILGQKVEFLVSFYNNEISEKSEIFDDQFSVERPDGSNFTLKIRSTKLEDSAMYFCASTGVAVASGYTFGSGTRLTVV.